Below, 15 T cell receptor beta chains from the same sample are listed, as sequenced in a study of blood T cell repertoires in COVID-19. Clones were read by immunoSEQ multiplex PCR, and TCRdb kept only the in-frame ones, dropping some. The sample has tens of thousands of clones; 75% to 90% are singletons. Material: peripheral blood. The receptors originated from a man aged 70-80 years with active COVID-19.

This chain connects TRBV11-3 to TRBJ2-7; 9 bases match TRBD2. V shed 1 base, J shed 3 bases, and the junction held 10 bases outside the gene matches. This CDR3 has 17 residues. Looked up from germline, CDR1 is SGHNT and CDR2 is YENEEA. CDR3 amino acids: CASSLGAAGGHLYEQYF. The CDR3 DNA sequence: TGTGCCAGCAGCTTAGGGGCGGCGGGGGGGCATCTCTACGAGCAGTACTTC.

The chain recombines TRBV30 with TRBJ2-2, with a possible D match to TRBD1 (5 bases). V lost 0 bases and J 7 bases, leaving 9 bases between the germline ends. The CDR3 has 13 amino acids. In germline, CDR1 is GTSNPN, CDR2 SVGIG (reference sequence). CDR3 region: CAWSVGQYGELFF. The CDR3 DNA is TGTGCCTGGAGTGTGGGGCAGTACGGGGAGCTGTTTTTT.

J is TRBJ1-1 and V is TRBV10-3, with TRBD1 matching 7 bases. CDR1 and CDR2 from the germline V gene are ENHRY and SYGVKD. The trim removed 3 bases at V and 1 base at J, leaving 5 bases unmatched. The CDR3 is 15 residues long. CDR3 DNA sequence: TGTGCCATCAGTGAACCCCGGACAGGGAACACTGAAGCTTTCTTT. Translated, it gives CAISEPRTGNTEAFF.

The rearrangement links TRBV7-9 to TRBJ2-1, with D perhaps matching TRBD2 (5 bases). This CDR3 contains 13 residues. Trimming removed 6 bases at V and 6 bases at J, with 12 bases between. Germline CDR1 and CDR2: SEHNR and FQNEAQ (reference sequence). The CDR3 reads CASRGGSLNEQFF. CDR3 nucleotides: TGTGCCAGCAGAGGAGGCTCTCTCAATGAGCAGTTCTTC.

The chain carries TRBV2 and TRBJ2-7; unclear D gene. The CDR3 runs 11 residues. Trimming stripped 5 bases from V and 3 bases from J, with 5 bases between. Germline-derived CDR1 and CDR2 are SNHLY and FYNNEI. The CDR3: CASSLYYEQYF. The CDR3 DNA reads TGTGCCAGCAGTCTATACTACGAGCAGTACTTC.

The genes are TRBV7-9 and TRBJ2-3; TRBD2 is a possible D gene (5 bases). Germline V lookup: CDR1 SEHNR, CDR2 FQNEAQ (reference sequence). Trimming removed 5 bases at V and 0 bases at J, with 9 bases between. The CDR3 extends over 14 amino acids. The CDR3, as DNA: TGTGCCAGCAGCGCGAGGGCCAGCACAGATACGCAGTATTTT. Its translation is CASSARASTDTQYF.

The chain has TRBV27 and TRBJ2-7; D uncertain. The CDR3 runs to 15 residues. Trimming pared 2 bases from V and 3 bases from J, leaving 14 bases between. Germline V gives CDR1 MNHEY, CDR2 SMNVEV (reference sequence). For the CDR3, the DNA is TGTGCCAGCAGTTTAAGTGGGCTAACCAACTACGAGCAGTACTTC. It translates to CASSLSGLTNYEQYF.

The chain has TRBV27 and TRBJ2-7; 13 bases agree with TRBD2. V lost 2 bases and J lost 0; bases outside the gene matches: 10. There are 19 residues in the CDR3. From germline, CDR1 is MNHEY and CDR2 SMNVEV (reference sequence). CDR3 sequence reads: CASSLKGLAGSSSSYEQYF. In nucleotides, the CDR3 is TGTGCCAGCAGTTTAAAGGGACTAGCGGGGTCTTCTAGCTCCTACGAGCAGTACTTC.

The chain links TRBV10-3 to TRBJ1-6; 10 nucleotides match TRBD1. J gave up 9 bases and V 7 bases, and 6 bases lay outside the gene matches. Germline V gene lookup returns CDR1 ENHRY and CDR2 SYGVKD. The CDR3 contains 14 residues. Here the CDR3 DNA reads TGTGCCATCACTTCCGGGACAGGGGTTTCACCCCTCCACTTT. Protein product: CAITSGTGVSPLHF.

The V call is TRBV7-8, the J call TRBJ2-7; no reliable D call. The CDR3 sequence is 15 residues long. Trimming stripped 0 bases from V and 1 base from J, with 10 bases between. From germline, CDR1 is SGHVS and CDR2 FQNEAQ. The CDR3 DNA sequence: TGTGCCAGCAGCTTAGCGTTAGTTTCTTCCTACGAGCAGTACTTC. Amino acids: CASSLALVSSYEQYF.

V is TRBV29-1 and J is TRBJ2-2; 7 bases line up with TRBD1. Germline CDR1 reads SQVTM; CDR2 reads ANQGSEA. The CDR3 is 15 amino acids. J was trimmed by 4 bases and V by 0 bases; bases with no gene match: 5. The DNA for the CDR3 is TGCAGCGTTGAAGATCGTGCAGGGGGCACCGGGGAGCTGTTTTTT. As protein: CSVEDRAGGTGELFF.

The V gene is TRBV6-1, the J gene TRBJ1-5; 10 nucleotides line up with TRBD1. The germline V gene has CDR1 MNHNS and CDR2 SASEGT. This CDR3 region has 15 residues. V shed 1 base and J 4 bases; nucleotides not matched to a gene: 1. The CDR3 protein is CASSEGQGANQPQHF. The CDR3 nucleotides read TGTGCCAGCAGTGAAGGACAGGGGGCTAATCAGCCCCAGCATTTT.

The CDR3 region is CASSPQDRGLSTNEKLFF. The CDR3 nucleotides read TGTGCCAGCTCACCCCAGGACAGGGGGCTCTCAACTAATGAAAAACTGTTTTTT. This chain connects TRBV18 to TRBJ1-4, with 11 bases lining up with TRBD1. The CDR3 loop spans 18 amino acids. CDR1 is KGHSH, CDR2 LQKENI, per germline. Trimming removed 3 bases from V and 0 bases from J; junction bases left unmatched: 6.

The rearrangement uses TRBV5-1 and TRBJ2-2; D perhaps matches TRBD1 (6 bases). Trimming pared 5 bases from V and 2 bases from J, leaving 16 bases between. This CDR3 spans 16 amino acids. The germline V gene has CDR1 SGHRS and CDR2 YFSETQ. The CDR3 reads CASSSTTGSNTGELFF. The CDR3, as DNA: TGCGCCAGCAGTTCTACCACAGGGTCCAACACCGGGGAGCTGTTTTTT.

Only a few counts were recorded for this clone. CDR3 nucleotides: TGTGCCAGCAGCTCGACAGGAACCCGGGAGACCCAGTACTTC. It yields the protein CASSSTGTRETQYF. V gene TRBV5-6 combines with J gene TRBJ2-5; D is perhaps TRBD1 (6 bases). Trimming shortened V by 3 bases and J by 5 bases, and 14 bases separated the two germline ends. In germline, CDR1 is SGHDT, CDR2 YYEEEE. The CDR3 loop spans 14 amino acids.